These 30 T cell receptor beta chains came from one sample sequenced in a study of OX40 agonist ivuxolimab in advanced cancers. TCRdb keeps only in-frame clones here, not all; method: immunoSEQ multiplex PCR. The table includes 35,000 to 45,000 clones, 87% detected once. The sequencing used CD4+ or CD8+ T cells sorted from blood, collected in a trial of the OX40 agonist ivuxolimab. These receptors were collected from an adult with an advanced solid tumor such as melanoma, head and neck, liver or kidney cancer.

The rearrangement joins TRBV4-1 to TRBJ1-6; 7 positions agree with TRBD1. The CDR3 has 15 amino acids. The ends lost 4 bases at V and 5 bases at J; junction bases unmatched: 5. The germline V gene has CDR1 MGHRA and CDR2 YSYEKL. The CDR3 region is CASSRSTGNNSPLHF. CDR3 nucleotides: TGCGCCAGCAGCCGCTCGACAGGGAATAATTCACCCCTCCACTTT.

This chain joins TRBV11-2 and TRBJ2-7, with D uncertain. The CDR3 length is 12 residues. Germline V CDR1 and CDR2: SGHAT, FQNNGV. Trimming removed 3 bases from V and 7 bases from J, with 10 bases in between. The CDR3 DNA reads as TGTGCCAGCAGCTTTGAGGAGATTGAGCAGTACTTC. This codes for CASSFEEIEQYF.

V and J are TRBV11-2 and TRBJ1-1, with 8 bases fitting TRBD1. CDR1 SGHAT and CDR2 FQNNGV come from the germline V gene. This CDR3 region has 19 residues. V trimming: 1 base; J trimming: 5 bases; junction bases outside the gene matches: 18. The DNA for the CDR3 is TGTGCCAGCAGCTTAGGGGACAAGGGAAGGTGGCAGGGGGCTACTGAAGCTTTCTTT. Its translation is CASSLGDKGRWQGATEAFF. The variable domain in full, with the rest retrieved from reference TRBV11-2 and TRBJ1-1, is EAGVAQSPRYKIIEKRQSVAFWCNPISGHATLYWYQQILGQGPKLLIQFQNNGVVDDSQLPKDRFSAERLKGVDSTLKIQPAKLEDSAVYLCASSLGDKGRWQGATEAFFGQGTRLTVV.

This chain joins TRBV6-1 and TRBJ2-2, with 8 bases fitting TRBD1. The germline V gene encodes CDR1 MNHNS and CDR2 SASEGT. J gave up 3 bases and V 6 bases, and 6 bases lay outside the gene matches. The CDR3 consists of 15 residues. The CDR3 region has the DNA TGTGCCAGCAGCGGCGACAGGGGATACACCGGGGAGCTGTTTTTT. This codes for CASSGDRGYTGELFF.

The chain is built from TRBV5-4 and TRBJ2-7; no clear D. Deletions cut 6 bases from V and 2 bases from J, with 12 bases between. Germline lookup yields CDR1 SGHNT and CDR2 YYREEE (reference sequence). The CDR3 runs 13 residues. Written as DNA, the CDR3 is TGTGCCAGCACCTTAGCAGGAACCTACGAGCAGTACTTC. It translates to CASTLAGTYEQYF.

The V gene is TRBV9, the J gene TRBJ2-5, with 8 bases identical to TRBD2. The CDR3 is made up of 14 amino acids. Germline V CDR1 and CDR2: SGDLS, YYNGEE. With 4 bases clipped from V and 1 base from J, the junction kept 3 bases outside the gene matches. The CDR3 spells CASSPGLAQETQYF. CDR3 nucleotide sequence: TGTGCCAGCAGCCCCGGACTAGCCCAAGAGACCCAGTACTTC.

This CDR3 is CASSLGALETQYF. DNA of the CDR3: TGTGCCAGCAGCTTGGGGGCCTTAGAGACCCAGTACTTC. This chain uses TRBV5-6 with TRBJ2-5; D uncertain. V lost 0 bases and J lost 4, with 7 bases in between. The germline V gene encodes CDR1 SGHDT and CDR2 YYEEEE. The CDR3 has 13 residues.

This clone has a handful of counts. This same CDR3 is encoded by further DNA sequences in the sample. This rearrangement joins TRBV28 to TRBJ1-5; the match to TRBD1 covers 9 bases. CDR3 length: 14 amino acids. Trimming at V came to 7 bases and at J to 2 bases, leaving 3 bases not matched to a gene. Germline V gene data show CDR1 as MDHEN and CDR2 as SYDVKM. The CDR3 spells CASTTGGGNQPQHF. The CDR3 DNA reads as TGTGCCAGCACAACAGGGGGCGGCAATCAGCCCCAGCATTTT.

The chain combines TRBV25-1 with TRBJ1-2; 7 bases fit TRBD1. Germline trimming cut 1 base from V and 7 bases from J; bases unmatched to any gene: 12. The CDR3 is made up of 16 amino acids. Per germline, CDR1 MGHDK and CDR2 SYGVNS. CDR3 sequence: CASSESNRGQWGGYTF. The CDR3 DNA reads TGTGCCAGCAGTGAATCCAACAGGGGCCAGTGGGGTGGCTACACCTTC.

The chain combines TRBV6-1 with TRBJ1-1, with 8 bases that match TRBD1. The CDR3 spans 15 residues. The V gene end was trimmed by 5 bases and the J gene end by 1 base; junction bases not matched to a gene: 6. The V gene's germline CDR1 is MNHNS and CDR2 SASEGT. CDR3 protein: CASSRGQGKNTEAFF. Here the CDR3 DNA reads TGTGCCAGCAGTAGAGGACAGGGCAAGAACACTGAAGCTTTCTTT.

The chain employs TRBV21-1 and TRBJ1-4; the table's D call, TRBD1, was not checked against the DNA. TRBV21-1 is tagged as a pseudogene. The CDR3 consists of 16 residues. CDR3 protein: CARTPLWGRVAEKLFF. Written as DNA, the CDR3 is TGTGCCAGGACCCCGCTATGGGGGCGGGTAGCTGAAAAACTGTTTTTT.

The rearrangement uses TRBV2 and TRBJ2-3; 10 bases align to TRBD1. The CDR3 length is 15 residues. After removal of 7 bases from V and 0 bases from J, the junction contained 4 bases not matched to a gene. Germline V gene sequence: CDR1 SNHLY, CDR2 FYNNEI. The CDR3 loop reads CASIPDRGSTDTQYF. The CDR3, as DNA: TGTGCCAGCATCCCGGACAGGGGGAGCACAGATACGCAGTATTTT.

The DNA for the CDR3 is TGTGCCAGCAGCCTACATCTCGGGGAGCTGTTTTTT. Amino acid sequence: CASSLHLGELFF. This chain connects TRBV7-8 to TRBJ2-2; D remains ambiguous. V was pared by 5 bases and J by 7 bases, with 8 bases between. The CDR3 covers 12 residues. Germline V gene sequence: CDR1 SGHVS, CDR2 FQNEAQ.

Comments on this clone: Mismatch with germline at one junction end may stem from a read error. Other DNA sequences in this specimen translate into the identical CDR3. V usage is TRBV29-1 and J usage is TRBJ2-3; 13 positions agree with TRBD2. The V gene's germline CDR1 is SQVTM and CDR2 ANQGSEA. The CDR3 totals 17 residues. The CDR3 reads CSSSGLAGVPSTDTQYF. The CDR3 nucleotides read TGCAGCTCCTCCGGACTAGCGGGGGTGCCGAGCACGGATACGCAGTATTTT.

The V gene is TRBV4-1, the J gene TRBJ2-3; D may be TRBD2 (5 bases). CDR1 and CDR2 (germline): MGHRA, YSYEKL. V was cut by 1 base and J by 4 bases, with 15 bases left in between. The CDR3 loop spans 16 amino acids. CDR3 in amino acids: CASSQVGSAGADTQYF. The CDR3 DNA is TGCGCCAGCAGCCAAGTAGGTAGCGCCGGCGCAGATACGCAGTATTTT.

The chain couples TRBV7-9 to TRBJ2-1, with D maybe TRBD2 (5 bases). This CDR3 is 12 amino acids long. V was trimmed by 6 bases and J by 6 bases, leaving 9 bases between them. Per germline, CDR1 SEHNR and CDR2 FQNEAQ (reference sequence). In nucleotides, the CDR3 is TGTGCCAGCAGGCTTGGGAGCAATGAGCAGTTCTTC. It is translated as CASRLGSNEQFF.

The chain links TRBV27 to TRBJ2-5; possible D gene TRBD1, 6 bases. Germline V gives CDR1 MNHEY, CDR2 SMNVEV (reference sequence). V gave up 6 bases and J gave up 4 bases, with 18 bases separating them. The CDR3 consists of 15 residues. This CDR3 reads CASSRPGHLAETQYF. The CDR3 coding sequence is TGTGCCAGCAGCAGACCGGGACACCTCGCAGAGACCCAGTACTTC.

This chain links TRBV6-6 with TRBJ2-2, with TRBD1 matching 11 bases. The V gene end was trimmed by 5 bases and the J gene end by 3 bases; junction bases not matched to a gene: 5. CDR1 is MNHNY, CDR2 SVGAGI, per germline (reference sequence). This CDR3 is 16 amino acids long. CDR3 DNA sequence: TGTGCCAGCAGTACCCGGACAGGGGGCGACACCGGGGAGCTGTTTTTT. Translation gives CASSTRTGGDTGELFF.

The chain employs TRBV5-1 and TRBJ1-5; D gene uncertain. This CDR3 spans 16 amino acids. V lost 0 bases and J 1 base, leaving 11 bases between the germline ends. Germline loops: CDR1 SGHRS, CDR2 YFSETQ. The CDR3: CASSLGDRPSNQPQHF. For the CDR3, the DNA is TGCGCCAGCAGCTTGGGAGATAGGCCCAGCAATCAGCCCCAGCATTTT.

J is TRBJ2-5 and V is TRBV5-6; D not resolved. The V and J ends lost 0 bases and 7 bases respectively, with 7 bases between them. Germline V gene lookup returns CDR1 SGHDT and CDR2 YYEEEE. This CDR3 comprises 12 residues. CDR3 loop: CASSLEWGTQYF. CDR3 in DNA: TGTGCCAGCAGCTTGGAGTGGGGGACCCAGTACTTC.

V gene TRBV19 combines with J gene TRBJ2-2, with D possibly TRBD2 on 6 matching bases. Germline V CDR1 and CDR2: LNHDA, SQIVND (reference sequence). V was shortened by 4 bases and J by 5 bases, with 8 bases between the two germline ends. The CDR3 is made up of 13 amino acids. The CDR3 nucleotides read TGTGCCAGTAGTAGAAGCGGGACCGGGGAGCTGTTTTTT. Protein sequence: CASSRSGTGELFF.

This clone was seen a single time. J is TRBJ2-7 and V is TRBV5-1; possibly TRBD1 or TRBD2 for D (5 bases each). V was pared by 0 bases and J by 2 bases, with 9 bases between. Germline CDR1 is SGHRS and CDR2 is YFSETQ. The CDR3 extends over 14 amino acids. The CDR3 sequence: CASSLGQRPYEQYF. The CDR3, as DNA: TGCGCCAGCAGCTTGGGACAGCGGCCCTACGAGCAGTACTTC.

The chain's CDR3 is CASSPTGSTEAFF. CDR3 DNA sequence: TGTGCCAGCAGCCCGACAGGGAGCACTGAAGCTTTCTTT. The V and J genes are TRBV6-6 and TRBJ1-1; TRBD1 aligns across 7 bases. The germline V gene has CDR1 MNHNY and CDR2 SVGAGI (reference sequence). The CDR3 runs to 13 residues. After removal of 6 bases from V and 4 bases from J, the junction contained 5 bases not matched to a gene.

The CDR3 DNA follows: TGTGCCAGTAGTATAGGGAGACCAGGGTCTAGCGACGAGCAGTACTTC. It codes for CASSIGRPGSSDEQYF. The chain joins TRBV19 to TRBJ2-7; a weak D match, TRBD2 (6 bases). The CDR3 is made up of 16 amino acids. In germline, CDR1 is LNHDA, CDR2 SQIVND (reference sequence). Trimming removed 1 base from V and 5 bases from J, with 18 bases in between.

The V call is TRBV5-4, the J call TRBJ2-6; 7 nucleotides agree with TRBD1. The CDR3 spans 18 residues. Trimming cost V 0 bases and J 0 bases; bases outside gene matches: 6. Germline CDR1 reads SGHNT; CDR2 reads YYREEE (reference sequence). The CDR3 DNA is TGTGCCAGCAGCTTGGTGGGCAGGGGGATCTCTGGGGCCAACGTCCTGACTTTC. Residues: CASSLVGRGISGANVLTF.

This clone appeared a few times. This chain links TRBV7-9 with TRBJ1-1; 8 bases line up with TRBD1. The CDR3 is made up of 15 amino acids. Looked up from germline, CDR1 is SEHNR and CDR2 is FQNEAQ (reference sequence). The trim removed 5 bases at V and 4 bases at J, leaving 9 bases unmatched. This chain's CDR3 is CASSPRADRGTEAFF. CDR3 nucleotide sequence: TGTGCCAGCAGCCCCCGCGCCGACAGGGGCACTGAAGCTTTCTTT.

The V call is TRBV15, the J call TRBJ1-2, with unresolved D. The CDR3 contains 14 residues. Germline values: CDR1 LNHNV, CDR2 YYDKDF (reference sequence). V was clipped by 5 bases and J by 6 bases, with 16 bases between them. CDR3 nucleotides: TGTGCCACCAGCGGTAGGTGGGTCCAGGATGGCTACACCTTC. Translated, it gives CATSGRWVQDGYTF.

V gene TRBV19 combines with J gene TRBJ1-4; D is ambiguous. Trimming removed 4 bases at V and 4 bases at J, with 7 bases between. The germline V gene encodes CDR1 LNHDA and CDR2 SQIVND (reference sequence). The CDR3 contains 13 residues. CDR3 residues: CASSNGVNEKLFF. The CDR3 nucleotides are TGTGCCAGTAGTAACGGGGTTAATGAAAAACTGTTTTTT.

The J gene is TRBJ2-5, the V gene TRBV5-8; possibly TRBD1 for D (6 bases). The end of the DNA aligns better with TRBJ2-7, so the J call may be wrong. The CDR3 totals 15 residues. CDR1 and CDR2 (germline): SGHTS, YDEGEE. The DNA for the CDR3 is TGTGCCAGCAGTCCAGGGGCCAGGATAGGCTACGAGCAGTACTTC. Residues: CASSPGARIGYEQYF.

The chain couples TRBV2 to TRBJ2-3; D is unclear. From germline, CDR1 is SNHLY and CDR2 FYNNEI. The CDR3 has 12 residues. V was cut by 2 bases and J by 6 bases, with 6 bases left in between. CDR3 DNA sequence: TGTGCCAGCAGTGAACGGTACGATACGCAGTATTTT. Translation: CASSERYDTQYF.